What follows are 28 T cell receptor beta chains derived from one specimen sequenced in a study of OX40 agonist ivuxolimab in advanced cancers. Profiling relied on immunoSEQ multiplex PCR, and the TCRdb table lists in-frame clones only, not all of them. The sample consists of about 93,000 clones, 90% to 95% of them appearing once. The sequenced sample was CD4+ or CD8+ T cells sorted from blood, obtained in a trial of the OX40 agonist ivuxolimab. These receptor sequences come from an adult with an advanced solid tumor such as melanoma, head and neck, liver or kidney cancer.

The chain joins TRBV5-1 to TRBJ1-4; D is perhaps TRBD1 (6 bases). Germline CDR1 reads SGHRS; CDR2 reads YFSETQ. The V and J ends lost 0 bases and 2 bases respectively, with 14 bases between them. CDR3 length: 17 amino acids. DNA for the CDR3: TGCGCCAGCAGCTTGGTGGGGGGGCCAGGGACTAATGAAAAACTGTTTTTT. It yields the protein CASSLVGGPGTNEKLFF.

The chain uses TRBV19 and TRBJ1-2, with 7 bases matching TRBD1. The CDR3 is 13 amino acids. V shed 7 bases and J 2 bases; nucleotides not matched to a gene: 4. CDR1 is LNHDA, CDR2 SQIVND, per germline (reference sequence). The CDR3: CASKQGFNYGYTF. CDR3 nucleotide sequence: TGTGCCAGTAAACAGGGGTTCAACTATGGCTACACCTTC.

The genes are TRBV2 and TRBJ2-1; D is uncertain. This CDR3 is built from 12 residues. The germline V gene has CDR1 SNHLY and CDR2 FYNNEI. Trimming removed 9 bases at V and 5 bases at J, with 11 bases between. CDR3 loop: CASRQANNEQFF. The CDR3 DNA reads as TGTGCCAGTAGACAAGCGAACAATGAGCAGTTCTTC.

The J gene is TRBJ2-5, the V gene TRBV11-3; D is ambiguous. The CDR3 contains 13 residues. The ends were cut back, 1 base at V and 0 bases at J, with 3 bases in the middle. The germline gives CDR1 SGHNT, CDR2 YENEEA. CDR3 amino acids: CASSLGHQETQYF. The DNA of the CDR3 is TGTGCCAGCAGCTTAGGACACCAAGAGACCCAGTACTTC.

The V gene is TRBV15, the J gene TRBJ2-3; D is perhaps TRBD2 (5 bases). V dropped 1 base and J dropped 1 base, with 9 bases sitting between them. The CDR3 covers 15 residues. Germline V lookup: CDR1 LNHNV, CDR2 YYDKDF (reference sequence). The CDR3, as DNA: TGTGCCACCAGCAGAGCCGGGATCGGCACAGATACGCAGTATTTT. Protein: CATSRAGIGTDTQYF.

The chain couples TRBV11-2 to TRBJ2-3; D possibly corresponds to TRBD1 (6 bases). The CDR3 consists of 14 residues. The V gene lost 5 bases and the J gene lost 2 bases, with 11 bases spanning the gap. Looked up from germline, CDR1 is SGHAT and CDR2 is FQNNGV. CDR3 DNA sequence: TGTGCCAGCAGCCTCCAGGGGATCACAGATACGCAGTATTTT. Protein sequence: CASSLQGITDTQYF. The complete variable domain, with remaining parts taken from reference TRBV11-2 and TRBJ2-3, reads EAGVAQSPRYKIIEKRQSVAFWCNPISGHATLYWYQQILGQGPKLLIQFQNNGVVDDSQLPKDRFSAERLKGVDSTLKIQPAKLEDSAVYLCASSLQGITDTQYFGPGTRLTVL.

This rearrangement joins TRBV7-9 to TRBJ2-3; D remains ambiguous. Germline V gene data show CDR1 as SEHNR and CDR2 as FQNEAQ (reference sequence). V was shortened by 4 bases and J by 0 bases, with 8 bases between the two germline ends. This CDR3 has 14 amino acids. The CDR3 loop reads CASSSPGSTDTQYF. Written as DNA, the CDR3 is TGTGCCAGCAGCTCCCCCGGGAGCACAGATACGCAGTATTTT. Full variable domain (outside the CDR3, taken from reference TRBV7-9 and TRBJ2-3): DTGVSQNPRHKITKRGQNVTFRCDPISEHNRLYWYRQTLGQGPEFLTYFQNEAQLEKSRLLSDRFSAERPKGSFSTLEIQRTEQGDSAMYLCASSSPGSTDTQYFGPGTRLTVL.

This clone came up a few times. V usage is TRBV18 and J usage is TRBJ1-3; D gene ambiguous. Germline V lookup: CDR1 KGHSH, CDR2 LQKENI. CDR3 size: 14 residues. Trimming cost V 4 bases and J 2 bases, with 9 bases left between them. CDR3 protein: CASSQGRAGNTIYF. For the CDR3, the DNA is TGTGCCAGCTCACAGGGAAGGGCTGGAAACACCATATATTTT.

Here the CDR3 DNA reads TGCGCCAGCTGTCCCTTCACTAGCGGGAGAATCAATGAGCAGTTCTTC. Translating it yields CASCPFTSGRINEQFF. The chain joins TRBV5-1 to TRBJ2-1, with TRBD2 matching 11 bases. The CDR3 loop spans 16 amino acids. Trimming at V came to 7 bases and at J to 6 bases, leaving 12 bases not matched to a gene. Germline values: CDR1 SGHRS, CDR2 YFSETQ.

The chain carries TRBV5-1 and TRBJ2-2; unclear D gene. With 2 bases removed from V and 6 bases from J, the gap between germline ends came to 5 bases. The V gene's germline CDR1 is SGHRS and CDR2 YFSETQ. There are 12 residues in the CDR3. CDR3: CASSFPPGELFF. In DNA form, the CDR3 reads TGCGCCAGCAGCTTCCCCCCCGGGGAGCTGTTTTTT.

J is TRBJ1-1 and V is TRBV19, with 9 nucleotides matching TRBD1. J was trimmed by 0 bases and V by 1 base; bases with no gene match: 12. This CDR3 comprises 19 residues. From germline, CDR1 is LNHDA and CDR2 SQIVND (reference sequence). The CDR3 here is CASSIGETGGDPVNTEAFF. DNA for the CDR3: TGTGCCAGTAGTATAGGCGAAACAGGGGGCGATCCGGTGAACACTGAAGCTTTCTTT.

CDR3 sequence: CASSRDSLPSTQYF. The CDR3 nucleotides read TGTGCCAGCAGCCGGGACTCCCTTCCCTCTACGCAGTATTTT. The gene calls are TRBV14 and TRBJ2-3; D is perhaps TRBD2 (6 bases). V was cut by 4 bases and J by 8 bases, with 16 bases left in between. The CDR3 consists of 14 residues. Germline V gene data show CDR1 as SGHDN and CDR2 as FVKESK. Looking up the rest from reference TRBV14 and TRBJ2-3 gives the full variable domain: EAGVTQFPSHSVIEKGQTVTLRCDPISGHDNLYWYRRVMGKEIKFLLHFVKESKQDESGMPNNRFLAERTGGTYSTLKVQPAELEDSGVYFCASSRDSLPSTQYFGPGTRLTVL.

V gene TRBV28 combines with J gene TRBJ2-3; D possibly uses TRBD1 or TRBD2 (5 bases each). This CDR3 contains 16 residues. V was cut by 10 bases and J by 5 bases, with 25 bases left in between. Germline CDR1 and CDR2: MDHEN and SYDVKM. CDR3 nucleotides: TGTGCCACCTCTATAAACCGAGCGGAGAGGGGAGATACGCAGTATTTT. It codes for CATSINRAERGDTQYF. The full variable domain, completed using reference TRBV28 and TRBJ2-3, is DVKVTQSSRYLVKRTGEKVFLECVQDMDHENMFWYRQDPGLGLRLIYFSYDVKMKEKGDIPEGYSVSREKKERFSLILESASTNQTSMYLCATSINRAERGDTQYFGPGTRLTVL.

V is TRBV7-8 and J is TRBJ2-3, with 14 nucleotides matching TRBD2. This CDR3 is built from 17 residues. The V gene's germline CDR1 is SGHVS and CDR2 FQNEAQ. The V segment lost 7 bases and the J segment 3 bases; nucleotides outside the gene matches: 9. The CDR3 nucleotides read TGTGCCAGCACCCCTGGGGGACTAGCGGGAGTTACAGATACGCAGTATTTT. Translation: CASTPGGLAGVTDTQYF.

V and J are TRBV4-1 and TRBJ2-7; TRBD2 matches 7 bases. J was trimmed by 2 bases and V by 0 bases; bases with no gene match: 16. The CDR3 sequence is 19 residues long. Germline assignment: CDR1 MGHRA and CDR2 YSYEKL. The CDR3 nucleotides read TGCGCCAGCAGCCAAGATCGGAGGGTGCGGGTTGCGGGGGCCTACGAGCAGTACTTC. Translation gives CASSQDRRVRVAGAYEQYF.

This clone showed up just a few times. V and J are TRBV15 and TRBJ2-3, with 11 bases fitting TRBD2. Germline V gives CDR1 LNHNV, CDR2 YYDKDF (reference sequence). The CDR3 contains 17 residues. With 0 bases clipped from V and 6 bases from J, the junction kept 8 bases outside the gene matches. CDR3 DNA: TGTGCCACCAGCAGAGATTTAGCGGGAGGGCCGATGGATACGCAGTATTTT. Translation gives CATSRDLAGGPMDTQYF.

V and J are TRBV6-5 and TRBJ1-3; D is undetermined. V was shortened by 2 bases and J by 1 base, with 6 bases between the two germline ends. The V gene's germline CDR1 is MNHEY and CDR2 SVGAGI. CDR3 length: 14 amino acids. The CDR3 spells CASSYTSSGNTIYF. The CDR3 coding sequence is TGTGCCAGCAGTTACACCTCTTCTGGAAACACCATATATTTT.

The chain links TRBV14 to TRBJ1-3; D gene unclear. This CDR3 region has 13 residues. Germline CDR1 reads SGHDN; CDR2 reads FVKESK. V was clipped by 0 bases and J by 0 bases, with 0 bases between them. This CDR3 is CASSQDSGNTIYF. CDR3 bases: TGTGCCAGCAGCCAAGACTCTGGAAACACCATATATTTT. The variable domain in full, completed from reference TRBV14 and TRBJ1-3, reads EAGVTQFPSHSVIEKGQTVTLRCDPISGHDNLYWYRRVMGKEIKFLLHFVKESKQDESGMPNNRFLAERTGGTYSTLKVQPAELEDSGVYFCASSQDSGNTIYFGEGSWLTVV.

The chain uses TRBV6-5 and TRBJ2-3; a possible D gene is TRBD2 (5 bases). This CDR3 contains 13 residues. V lost 9 bases to trimming and J lost 2 bases, with 12 bases between them. Per the germline V gene, CDR1 is MNHEY and CDR2 is SVGAGI. CDR3 DNA: TGTGCCAGTACAGAGGGAAACACAGATACGCAGTATTTT. Translation gives CASTEGNTDTQYF.

V is TRBV27 and J is TRBJ2-2; unclear D gene. The CDR3 is made up of 12 amino acids. CDR1 is MNHEY and CDR2 is SMNVEV in the germline V gene (reference sequence). Trimming stripped 6 bases from V and 5 bases from J, with 7 bases between. The CDR3 bases are TGTGCCAGCAGGGGTCAAACCGGGGAGCTGTTTTTT. It yields the protein CASRGQTGELFF.

This chain links TRBV5-1 with TRBJ2-2; TRBD2 matches 13 bases. The CDR3 is made up of 17 amino acids. In germline, CDR1 is SGHRS, CDR2 YFSETQ. Trimming cost V 1 base and J 6 bases; bases outside gene matches: 6. The CDR3 here is CASSLRTSGSPPGELFF. CDR3 nucleotides: TGCGCCAGCAGCTTGCGGACTAGCGGGAGTCCTCCCGGGGAGCTGTTTTTT. Filled out from reference TRBV5-1 and TRBJ2-2, the complete variable domain reads KAGVTQTPRYLIKTRGQQVTLSCSPISGHRSVSWYQQTPGQGLQFLFEYFSETQRNKGNFPGRFSGRQFSNSRSEMNVSTLELGDSALYLCASSLRTSGSPPGELFFGEGSRLTVL.

CDR3 nucleotides: TGTGCCTGGAGTACCGGGGGGTACAATGAGCAGTTCTTC. This sequence encodes CAWSTGGYNEQFF. The chain has TRBV30 and TRBJ2-1, with TRBD2 identical over 7 bases. Trimming removed 2 bases from V and 4 bases from J; junction bases left unmatched: 2. This CDR3 comprises 13 residues. Germline V gene lookup returns CDR1 GTSNPN and CDR2 SVGIG (reference sequence). The full variable domain, completed using reference TRBV30 and TRBJ2-1, is SQTIHQWPATLVQPVGSPLSLECTVEGTSNPNLYWYRQAAGRGLQLLFYSVGIGQISSEVPQNLSASRPQDRQFILSSKKLLLSDSGFYLCAWSTGGYNEQFFGPGTRLTVL.

The CDR3 here is CASSLGQVGYEQYF. CDR3 coding DNA: TGCGCCAGCAGCTTGGGACAGGTTGGCTACGAGCAGTACTTC. The chain joins TRBV5-1 to TRBJ2-7; TRBD1 is a possible D gene (6 bases). There are 14 residues in the CDR3. CDR1 and CDR2 from the germline V gene are SGHRS and YFSETQ. V lost 0 bases, J lost 3 bases, and 10 bases lay in between.

The chain is built from TRBV30 and TRBJ1-6, with 7 positions matching TRBD1. Trimming removed 3 bases from V and 10 bases from J; junction bases left unmatched: 6. The CDR3 runs 13 residues. The germline V gene encodes CDR1 GTSNPN and CDR2 SVGIG (reference sequence). The CDR3 region is CAWREAGGSPLHF. The CDR3 DNA sequence: TGTGCCTGGAGGGAGGCAGGGGGGTCACCCCTCCACTTT. The full variable domain, rest sourced from reference TRBV30 and TRBJ1-6, is SQTIHQWPATLVQPVGSPLSLECTVEGTSNPNLYWYRQAAGRGLQLLFYSVGIGQISSEVPQNLSASRPQDRQFILSSKKLLLSDSGFYLCAWREAGGSPLHFGNGTRLTVT.

This rearrangement joins TRBV30 to TRBJ1-2; D unresolved. CDR1 is GTSNPN, CDR2 SVGIG, per germline (reference sequence). The CDR3 length is 13 residues. With 3 bases removed from V and 10 bases from J, the gap between germline ends came to 18 bases. The CDR3 DNA reads as TGTGCCTGGAGCGCGGCCCTAGGCTCCTTCTACACCTTC. It is translated as CAWSAALGSFYTF.

The genes are TRBV9 and TRBJ1-3; D gene uncertain. The V end was cut by 0 bases, the J end by 0 bases, with 7 bases between. CDR3 length: 15 residues. Germline V lookup: CDR1 SGDLS, CDR2 YYNGEE. The CDR3 nucleotides are TGTGCCAGCAGCGTAGGAGGGCTCTCTGGAAACACCATATATTTT. Protein: CASSVGGLSGNTIYF.

The chain combines TRBV4-3 with TRBJ2-5, with TRBD1 matching 8 bases. The CDR3 runs to 15 residues. V trimming: 3 bases; J trimming: 3 bases; junction bases outside the gene matches: 6. Germline V gene data show CDR1 as LGHNA and CDR2 as YSLEER. The DNA for the CDR3 is TGCGCCAGCAGCCACACCGGGACAGGAGAAGAGACCCAGTACTTC. Amino acid sequence: CASSHTGTGEETQYF.

The chain links TRBV7-2 to TRBJ2-1; 8 bases line up with TRBD2. J lost 6 bases, V lost 3 bases, and 7 bases had no gene match. The germline CDR1 and CDR2 sequences are SGHTA and FQGNSA. This CDR3 contains 15 residues. CDR3 sequence reads: CASSFPGTSGNEQFF. The CDR3 region has the DNA TGTGCCAGCAGCTTTCCCGGGACTAGTGGCAATGAGCAGTTCTTC.